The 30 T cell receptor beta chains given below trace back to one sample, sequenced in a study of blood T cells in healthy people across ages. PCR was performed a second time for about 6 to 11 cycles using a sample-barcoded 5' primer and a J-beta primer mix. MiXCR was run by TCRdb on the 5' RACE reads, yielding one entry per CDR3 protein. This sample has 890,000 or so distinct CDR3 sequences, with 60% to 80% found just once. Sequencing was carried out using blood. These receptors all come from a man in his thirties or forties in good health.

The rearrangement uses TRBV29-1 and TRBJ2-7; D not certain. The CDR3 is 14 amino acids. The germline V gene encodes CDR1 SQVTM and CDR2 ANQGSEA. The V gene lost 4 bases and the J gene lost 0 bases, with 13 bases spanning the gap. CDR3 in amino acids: CSVVYGLSSYEQYF. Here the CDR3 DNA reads TGCAGCGTTGTCTACGGGTTGAGCTCCTACGAGCAGTACTTC.

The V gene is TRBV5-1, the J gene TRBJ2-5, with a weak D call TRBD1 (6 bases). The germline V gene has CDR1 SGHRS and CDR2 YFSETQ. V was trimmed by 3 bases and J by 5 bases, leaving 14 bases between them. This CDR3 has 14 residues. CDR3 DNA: TGCGCCAGCAGCTCGTCACAGGGTGTGGAGACCCAGTACTTC. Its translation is CASSSSQGVETQYF.

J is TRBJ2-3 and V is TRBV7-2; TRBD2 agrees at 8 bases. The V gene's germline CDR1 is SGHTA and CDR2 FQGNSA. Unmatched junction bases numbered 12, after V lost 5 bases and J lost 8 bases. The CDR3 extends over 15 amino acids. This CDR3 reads CASSPTSGSLVTQYF. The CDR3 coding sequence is TGTGCCAGCAGCCCAACTAGCGGCTCCTTGGTTACGCAGTATTTT.

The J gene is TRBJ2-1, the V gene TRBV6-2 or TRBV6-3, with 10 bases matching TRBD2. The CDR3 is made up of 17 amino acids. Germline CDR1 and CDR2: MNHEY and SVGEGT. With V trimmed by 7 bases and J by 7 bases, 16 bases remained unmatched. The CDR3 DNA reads TGTGCCAGCAATTCTTTACCCAGCGGGGGGGCTAGGAATGAGCAGTTCTTC. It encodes CASNSLPSGGARNEQFF.

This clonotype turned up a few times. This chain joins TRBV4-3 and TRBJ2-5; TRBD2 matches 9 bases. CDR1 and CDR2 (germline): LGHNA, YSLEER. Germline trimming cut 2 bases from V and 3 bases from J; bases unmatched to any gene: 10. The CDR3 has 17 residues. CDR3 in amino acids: CASSQNTGSGGKETQYF. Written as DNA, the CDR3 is TGCGCCAGCAGCCAAAATACCGGTAGCGGGGGAAAAGAGACCCAGTACTTC.

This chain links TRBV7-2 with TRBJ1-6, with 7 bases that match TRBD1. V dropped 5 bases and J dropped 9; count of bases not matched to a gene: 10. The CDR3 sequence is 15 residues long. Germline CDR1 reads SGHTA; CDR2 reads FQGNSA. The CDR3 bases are TGTGCCAGCAGCCCCCCCGGGACAGAAGTTTCACCCCTCCACTTT. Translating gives CASSPPGTEVSPLHF.

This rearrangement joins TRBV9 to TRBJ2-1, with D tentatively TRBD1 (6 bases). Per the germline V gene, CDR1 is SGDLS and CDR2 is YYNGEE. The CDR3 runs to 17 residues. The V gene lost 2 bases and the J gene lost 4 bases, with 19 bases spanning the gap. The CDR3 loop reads CASSVGPGTPAYNEQFF. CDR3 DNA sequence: TGTGCCAGCAGCGTGGGGCCCGGGACACCCGCTTACAATGAGCAGTTCTTC.

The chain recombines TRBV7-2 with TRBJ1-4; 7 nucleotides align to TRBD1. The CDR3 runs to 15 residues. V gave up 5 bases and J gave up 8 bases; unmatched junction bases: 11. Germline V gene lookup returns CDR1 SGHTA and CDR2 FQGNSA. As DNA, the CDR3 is TGTGCCAGCAGCAACGGACAGGCCGGTCGGGAAAAACTGTTTTTT. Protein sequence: CASSNGQAGREKLFF.

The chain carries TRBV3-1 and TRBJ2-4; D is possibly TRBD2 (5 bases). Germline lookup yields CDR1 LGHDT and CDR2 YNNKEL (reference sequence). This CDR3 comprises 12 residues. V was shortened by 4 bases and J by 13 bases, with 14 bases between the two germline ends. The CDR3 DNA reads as TGTGCCAGCAGCCGCCAGGAGTCGGGGCAGTACTTC. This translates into CASSRQESGQYF.

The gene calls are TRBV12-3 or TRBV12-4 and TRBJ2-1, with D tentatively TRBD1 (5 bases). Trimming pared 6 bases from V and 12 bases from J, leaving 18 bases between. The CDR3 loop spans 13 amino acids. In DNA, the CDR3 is TGTGCCAGCAGCAGACTTGACAGCACCGGGCAGTTCTTC. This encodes CASSRLDSTGQFF.

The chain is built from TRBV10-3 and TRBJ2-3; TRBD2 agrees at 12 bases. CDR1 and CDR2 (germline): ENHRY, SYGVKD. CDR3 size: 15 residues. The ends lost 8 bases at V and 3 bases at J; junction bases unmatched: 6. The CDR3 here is CAIGGTSGGTDTQYF. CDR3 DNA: TGTGCCATCGGTGGAACTAGCGGGGGGACAGATACGCAGTATTTT.

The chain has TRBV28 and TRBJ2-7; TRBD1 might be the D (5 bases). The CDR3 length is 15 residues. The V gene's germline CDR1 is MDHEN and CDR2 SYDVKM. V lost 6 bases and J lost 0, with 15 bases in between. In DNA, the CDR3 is TGTGCCAGCAGACAGGTAGGGGTGTACTCCTACGAGCAGTACTTC. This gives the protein CASRQVGVYSYEQYF.

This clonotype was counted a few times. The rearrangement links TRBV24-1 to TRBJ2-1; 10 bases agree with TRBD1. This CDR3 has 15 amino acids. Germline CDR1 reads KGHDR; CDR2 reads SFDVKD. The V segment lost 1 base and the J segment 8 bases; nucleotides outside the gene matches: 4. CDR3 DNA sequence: TGTGCCACCAGTGATTTAGGGACAGGGGTGGATGAGCAGTTCTTC. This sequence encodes CATSDLGTGVDEQFF.

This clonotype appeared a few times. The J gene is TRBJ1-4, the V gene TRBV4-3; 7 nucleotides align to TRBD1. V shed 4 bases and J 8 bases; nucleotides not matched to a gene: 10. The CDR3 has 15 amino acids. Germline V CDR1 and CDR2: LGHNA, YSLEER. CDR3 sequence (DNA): TGCGCCAGCAGCCCCTCGACAGGGCTAGGCGAAAAACTGTTTTTT. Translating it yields CASSPSTGLGEKLFF.

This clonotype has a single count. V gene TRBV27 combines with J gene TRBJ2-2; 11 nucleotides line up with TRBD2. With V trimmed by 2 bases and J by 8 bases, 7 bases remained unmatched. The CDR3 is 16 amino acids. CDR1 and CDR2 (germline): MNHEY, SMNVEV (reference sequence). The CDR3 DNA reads TGTGCCAGCAGTTTAGTAGCGGGGGGGCGCCGGGGGGAGCTGTTTTTT. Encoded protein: CASSLVAGGRRGELFF.

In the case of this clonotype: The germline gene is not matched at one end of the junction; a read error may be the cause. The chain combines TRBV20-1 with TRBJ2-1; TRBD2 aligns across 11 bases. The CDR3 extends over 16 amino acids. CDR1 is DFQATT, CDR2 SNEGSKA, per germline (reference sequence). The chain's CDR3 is CGASNLAGGQYNEQFF. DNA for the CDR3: TGCGGTGCTAGTAACCTAGCGGGGGGCCAATACAATGAGCAGTTCTTC.

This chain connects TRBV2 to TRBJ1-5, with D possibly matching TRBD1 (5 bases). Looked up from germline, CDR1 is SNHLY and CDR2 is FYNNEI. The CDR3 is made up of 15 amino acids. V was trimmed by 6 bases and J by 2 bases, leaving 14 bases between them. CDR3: CASRDGGGRNQPQHF. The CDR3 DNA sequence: TGTGCCAGCAGGGACGGCGGGGGACGCAATCAGCCCCAGCATTTT.

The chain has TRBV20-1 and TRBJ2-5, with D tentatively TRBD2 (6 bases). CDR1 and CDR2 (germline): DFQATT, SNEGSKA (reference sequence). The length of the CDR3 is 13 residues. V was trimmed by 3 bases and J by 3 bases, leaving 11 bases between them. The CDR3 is CSASGTLKETQYF. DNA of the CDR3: TGCAGTGCTAGTGGGACTCTTAAAGAGACCCAGTACTTC.

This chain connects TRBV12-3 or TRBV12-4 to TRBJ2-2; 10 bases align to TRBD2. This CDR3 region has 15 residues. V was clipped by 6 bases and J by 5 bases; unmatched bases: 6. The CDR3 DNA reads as TGTGCCAGCAGAGCCAGCGGGAGGGCTACCGGGGAGCTGTTTTTT. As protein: CASRASGRATGELFF.

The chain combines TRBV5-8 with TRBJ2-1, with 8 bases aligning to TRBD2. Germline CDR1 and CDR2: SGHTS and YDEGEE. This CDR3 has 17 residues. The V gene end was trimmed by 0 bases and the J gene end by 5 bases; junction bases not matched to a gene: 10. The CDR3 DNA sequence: TGTGCCAGCAGCTTGGCCATAATTAGCGGGACTCACAATGAGCAGTTCTTC. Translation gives CASSLAIISGTHNEQFF.

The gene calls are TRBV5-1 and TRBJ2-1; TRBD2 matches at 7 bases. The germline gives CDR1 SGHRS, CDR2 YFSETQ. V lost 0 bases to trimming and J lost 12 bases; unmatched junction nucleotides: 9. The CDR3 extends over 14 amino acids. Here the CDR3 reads CASSLAVAGAGQFF. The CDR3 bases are TGCGCCAGCAGCTTGGCTGTTGCGGGAGCCGGGCAGTTCTTC.

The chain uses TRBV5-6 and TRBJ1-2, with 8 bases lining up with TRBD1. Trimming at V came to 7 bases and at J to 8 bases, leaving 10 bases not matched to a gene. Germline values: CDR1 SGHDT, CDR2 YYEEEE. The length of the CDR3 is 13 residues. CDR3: CASGQGALEGYTF. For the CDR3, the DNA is TGTGCCAGCGGGCAGGGGGCTCTGGAGGGCTACACCTTC.

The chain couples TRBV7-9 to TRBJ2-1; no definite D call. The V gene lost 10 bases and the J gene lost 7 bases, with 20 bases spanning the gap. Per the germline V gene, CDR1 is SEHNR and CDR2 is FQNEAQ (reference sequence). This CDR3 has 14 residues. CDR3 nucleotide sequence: TGTGCCACTACCGAGGAGCTAGGAAAAAATGAGCAGTTCTTC. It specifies CATTEELGKNEQFF.

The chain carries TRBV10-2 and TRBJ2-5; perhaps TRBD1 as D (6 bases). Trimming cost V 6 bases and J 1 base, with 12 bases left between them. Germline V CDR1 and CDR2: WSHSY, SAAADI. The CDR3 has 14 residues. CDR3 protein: CASRATGFQETQYF. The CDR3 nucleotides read TGCGCCAGCAGGGCCACAGGGTTCCAAGAGACCCAGTACTTC.

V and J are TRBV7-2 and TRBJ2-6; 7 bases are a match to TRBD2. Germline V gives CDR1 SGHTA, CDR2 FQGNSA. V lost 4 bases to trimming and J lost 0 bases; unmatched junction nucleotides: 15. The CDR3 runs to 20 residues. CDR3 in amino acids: CASSSLLRGTTVSGANVLTF. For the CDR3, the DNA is TGTGCCAGCAGCTCCCTCCTTAGAGGGACTACTGTCTCTGGGGCCAACGTCCTGACTTTC.

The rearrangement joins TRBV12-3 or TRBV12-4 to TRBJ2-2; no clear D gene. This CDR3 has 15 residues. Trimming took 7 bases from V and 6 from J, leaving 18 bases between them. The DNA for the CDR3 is TGTGCCAGCAAAGACCGGGCAGAACGCCCCGGGGAGCTGTTTTTT. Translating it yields CASKDRAERPGELFF.

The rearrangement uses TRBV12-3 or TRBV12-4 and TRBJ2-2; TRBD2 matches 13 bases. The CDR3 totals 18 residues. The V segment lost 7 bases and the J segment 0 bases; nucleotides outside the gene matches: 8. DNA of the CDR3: TGTGCCAGCACCCTGACTAGCGGGGGGATCGCGAACACCGGGGAGCTGTTTTTT. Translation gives CASTLTSGGIANTGELFF.

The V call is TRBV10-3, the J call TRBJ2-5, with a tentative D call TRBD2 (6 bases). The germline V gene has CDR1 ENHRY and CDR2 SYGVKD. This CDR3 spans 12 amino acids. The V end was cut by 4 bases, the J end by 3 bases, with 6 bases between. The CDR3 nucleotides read TGTGCCATCAGTGCGGGGGAAGAGACCCAGTACTTC. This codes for CAISAGEETQYF.

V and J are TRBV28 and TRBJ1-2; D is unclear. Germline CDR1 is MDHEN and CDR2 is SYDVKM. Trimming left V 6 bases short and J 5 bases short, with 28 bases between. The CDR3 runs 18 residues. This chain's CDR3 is CASSEDPAAYGDTYGYTF. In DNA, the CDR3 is TGTGCCAGCAGCGAAGACCCCGCTGCGTATGGGGATACTTATGGCTACACCTTC.

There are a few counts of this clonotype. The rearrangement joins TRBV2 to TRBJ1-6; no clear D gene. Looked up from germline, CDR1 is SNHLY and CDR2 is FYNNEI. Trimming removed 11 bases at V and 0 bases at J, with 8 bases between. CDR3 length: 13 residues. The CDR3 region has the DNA TGTGCCTCGCGGAGCTCCTATAATTCACCCCTCCACTTT. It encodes CASRSSYNSPLHF.